The T cell receptor (beta chain) described here comes from a study of human T cells and chemical hapten exposure. TCRdb fed the RACE reads into MiXCR, producing one record per CDR3 protein. The repertoire has about 140,000 distinct CDR3 sequences, approximately 10% of them found once; the top ten carry 1.2% to 1.5%. Time point described: patch test 2, 6 weeks after DPC sensitization. Treatment in this sample: therapeutic diphenylcyclopropenone sensitization with weekly scalp DPC. Extraction of total RNA was performed on unfractionated whole blood. This material consisted of whole blood, taken in connection with sensitization to the hapten diphenylcyclopropenone (DPC). The clonotype was recovered from a woman aged 50 to 60 with alopecia areata. Some clones in this sample may be carry-over from other donors' samples.

This CDR3 reads CSVGEASSYNEQFF. The CDR3 DNA follows: TGCAGCGTTGGGGAGGCGAGCTCCTACAATGAGCAGTTCTTC. The V gene is TRBV29-1, the J gene TRBJ2-1, with D perhaps matching TRBD2 (6 bases). The CDR3 runs to 14 residues. Trimming left V 4 bases short and J 0 bases short, with 10 bases between. The germline CDR1 and CDR2 sequences are SQVTM and ANQGSEA.